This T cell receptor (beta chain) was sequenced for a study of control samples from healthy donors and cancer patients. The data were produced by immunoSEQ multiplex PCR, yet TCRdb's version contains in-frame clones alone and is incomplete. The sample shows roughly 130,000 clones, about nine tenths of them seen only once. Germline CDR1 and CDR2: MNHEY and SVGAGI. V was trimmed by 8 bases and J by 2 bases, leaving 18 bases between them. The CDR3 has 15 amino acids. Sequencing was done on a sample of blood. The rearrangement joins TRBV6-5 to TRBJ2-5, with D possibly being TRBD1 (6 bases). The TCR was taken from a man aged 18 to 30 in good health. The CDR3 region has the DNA TGTGCCAGCCAGAACAGGGCAGTGTTACAAGAGACCCAGTACTTC. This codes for CASQNRAVLQETQYF.